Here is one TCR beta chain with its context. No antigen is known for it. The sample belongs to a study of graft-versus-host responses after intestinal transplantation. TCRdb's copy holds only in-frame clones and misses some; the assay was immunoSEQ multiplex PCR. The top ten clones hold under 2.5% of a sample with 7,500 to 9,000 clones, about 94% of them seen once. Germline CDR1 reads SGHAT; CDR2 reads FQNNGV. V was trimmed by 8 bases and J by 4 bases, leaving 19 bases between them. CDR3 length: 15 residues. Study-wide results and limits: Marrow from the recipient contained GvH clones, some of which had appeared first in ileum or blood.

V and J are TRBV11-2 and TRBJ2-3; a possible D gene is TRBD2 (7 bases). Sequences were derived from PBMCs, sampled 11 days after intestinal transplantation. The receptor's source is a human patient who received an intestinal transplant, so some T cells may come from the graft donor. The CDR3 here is CASGGGDAQADTQYF. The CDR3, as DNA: TGTGCCAGCGGGGGGGGCGACGCACAGGCAGATACGCAGTATTTT.